These 5 T cell receptor beta chains originate from one sample sequenced in a study of OX40 agonist ivuxolimab in advanced cancers. Clones were sequenced by immunoSEQ multiplex PCR, and TCRdb holds only the in-frame ones, with some missing. The sample has approximately 23,000 clones, approximately 85% seen once. This specimen consisted of CD4+ or CD8+ T cells sorted from blood, obtained in a trial of the OX40 agonist ivuxolimab. These receptors were obtained from an adult with an advanced solid tumor such as melanoma, head and neck, liver or kidney cancer.

The chain has TRBV6-1 and TRBJ1-1; 9 bases are shared with TRBD1. V lost 8 bases and J lost 4; bases outside the gene matches: 11. The length of the CDR3 is 15 residues. From germline, CDR1 is MNHNS and CDR2 SASEGT. CDR3 bases: TGTGCCAGCTTGACAGGGGGTTATAGGGGCACTGAAGCTTTCTTT. It translates to CASLTGGYRGTEAFF.

The chain employs TRBV11-2 and TRBJ2-1, with TRBD2 matching over 13 bases. Germline-derived CDR1 and CDR2 are SGHAT and FQNNGV. V lost 2 bases to trimming and J lost 5 bases; unmatched junction nucleotides: 9. The CDR3 runs 18 residues. CDR3 DNA: TGTGCCAGCAGCTTAAGGAGTTTGGGACTAGCGGGGAACAATGAGCAGTTCTTC. The encoded protein is CASSLRSLGLAGNNEQFF.

The chain carries TRBV19 and TRBJ1-6, with D perhaps TRBD1 (6 bases). Deletions cut 3 bases from V and 9 bases from J, with 12 bases between. Germline lookup yields CDR1 LNHDA and CDR2 SQIVND (reference sequence). The length of the CDR3 is 14 residues. CDR3 coding DNA: TGTGCCAGTAGTATGACAGGAATCGGTTCACCCCTCCACTTT. It is translated as CASSMTGIGSPLHF.

This sequence joins TRBV4-1 and TRBJ2-1, with a weak D call TRBD1 (5 bases). This CDR3 spans 16 amino acids. CDR1 and CDR2 (germline): MGHRA, YSYEKL. With 0 bases removed from V and 0 bases from J, the gap between germline ends came to 9 bases. CDR3 DNA sequence: TGCGCCAGCAGCCAAGAGGCAGGGAACTCCTACAATGAGCAGTTCTTC. Encoded protein: CASSQEAGNSYNEQFF.

This sequence joins TRBV4-1 and TRBJ2-7; D might be TRBD2 (7 bases). Trimming took off 1 base at V and 4 bases at J, with 14 bases between the two ends. The CDR3 runs to 15 residues. Germline loops: CDR1 MGHRA, CDR2 YSYEKL. In DNA form, the CDR3 reads TGCGCCAGCAGCCAAGGAGTAGGGGGGGGTTACGAGCAGTACTTC. Translated, it gives CASSQGVGGGYEQYF.